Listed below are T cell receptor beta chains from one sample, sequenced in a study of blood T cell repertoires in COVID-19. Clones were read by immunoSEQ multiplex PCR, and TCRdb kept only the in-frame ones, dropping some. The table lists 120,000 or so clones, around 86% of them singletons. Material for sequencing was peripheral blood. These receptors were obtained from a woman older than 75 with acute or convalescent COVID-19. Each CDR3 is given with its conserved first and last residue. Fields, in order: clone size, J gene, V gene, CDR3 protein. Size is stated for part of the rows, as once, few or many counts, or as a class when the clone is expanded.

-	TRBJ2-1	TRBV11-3	CASSFSSGEQFF
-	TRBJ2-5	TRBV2	CASTVQGARETQYF
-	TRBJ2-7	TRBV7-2	CASSFTGSYEQYF
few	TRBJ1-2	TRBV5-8	CASSLYYGYTF
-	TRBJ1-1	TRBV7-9	CASSPSGAGNTEAFF
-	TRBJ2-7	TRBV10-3	CAIKAGTYEQYF
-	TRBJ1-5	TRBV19	CASPDRRVNQPQHF
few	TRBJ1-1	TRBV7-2	CASSSQQLNTEAFF
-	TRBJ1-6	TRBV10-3	CAISEGGPRLHAPLHF
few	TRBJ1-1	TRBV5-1	CASSFEPNLAAEAFF
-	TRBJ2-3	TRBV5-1	CASSSASGGRTDTQYF
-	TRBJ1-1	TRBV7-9	CASSTRQTNTEAFF
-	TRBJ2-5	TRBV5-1	CASSLDGTGQGETQYF
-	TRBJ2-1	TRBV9	CASSATSGGYNEQFF
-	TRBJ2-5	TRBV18	CASSPRDKQETQYF
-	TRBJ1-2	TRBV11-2	CASSLGRGTGSGYTF
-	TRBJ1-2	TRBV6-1	CASSENSGFYGYTF
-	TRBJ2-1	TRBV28	CASSQGGRTYNEQFF
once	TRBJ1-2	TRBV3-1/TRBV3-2	CASSQREGNYGYTF
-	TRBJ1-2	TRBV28	CASSLRGFGYGYTF
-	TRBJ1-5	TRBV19	CASSIYSSNQPQHF
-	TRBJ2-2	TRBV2	CASSGTGGTGELFF
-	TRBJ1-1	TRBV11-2	CASSLNVGGFYTEAFF
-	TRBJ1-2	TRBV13	CASSLRSQRVVYGYTF
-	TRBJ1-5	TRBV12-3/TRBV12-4	CASSATHQQPQHF
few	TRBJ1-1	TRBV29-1	CSVVKGANTEAFF
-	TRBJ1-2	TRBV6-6	CASNYRDSLNYGYTF
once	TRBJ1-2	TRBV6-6	CASRETENYGYTF
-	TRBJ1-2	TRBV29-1	CSVEDLQGNGYTF
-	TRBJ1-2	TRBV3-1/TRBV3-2	CASRGQGVRAIGYTF
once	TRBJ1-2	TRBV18	CASSPRRQGNYGYTF
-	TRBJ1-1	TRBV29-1	CSVEGAGDTEAFF
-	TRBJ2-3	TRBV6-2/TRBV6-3	CASSSPMYTQYF
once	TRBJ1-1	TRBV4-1	CASSRTRGTEAFF
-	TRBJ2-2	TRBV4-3	CASSQQQGANTGELFF
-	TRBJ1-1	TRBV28	CASSLMAGITEAFF
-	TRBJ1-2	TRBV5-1	CASSLAGFNYGYTF